This T cell receptor beta chain emerged from a study of T cell responses to AZD1222 COVID-19 vaccine. Whole-study results and caveats: None of the repertoires were sampled until the peak T cell response had passed. It should be noted that donors were predominantly white British and more often female, and clonal diversity was possibly underestimated.

Some clones are missing from TCRdb's copy, which holds only in-frame ones; the method was immunoSEQ multiplex PCR. Here the sample spans fewer than 110,000 clones, about 90% being singletons. On this clone itself: The target antigen is unknown.

The length of the CDR3 is 15 residues. V gave up 1 base and J gave up 6 bases, with 13 bases separating them. Germline V gene sequence: CDR1 LGHNT, CDR2 FRNRAP. The material was peripheral blood, obtained 28 days after the second AZD1222 dose. The TCR was taken from an adult who received the AZD1222 COVID-19 vaccine. The chain recombines TRBV12-5 with TRBJ1-5; D possibly corresponds to TRBD1 (5 bases). The CDR3 loop reads CASGLGQGGSQPQHF. The CDR3 coding sequence is TGTGCTAGTGGTTTGGGGCAGGGAGGGTCTCAGCCCCAGCATTTT.